This T cell receptor (beta chain) was recorded in a study of cytomegalovirus exposure and HLA in healthy donors. Study observations and caveats: In vitro, a few CMV-associated chains proved specific for CMV antigens. The only immune exposure information that was available was CMV serostatus.

The CDR3 runs to 13 residues. CDR1 is GTSNPN, CDR2 SVGIG, per germline (reference sequence). J lost 0 bases, V lost 4 bases, and 2 bases had no gene match. In regard to this clone: Its antigen is unidentified.

PCR amplification relied on 60 Vbeta primers (plus 13 Jbeta primers). Measured with immunoSEQ multiplex PCR; TCRdb has only the in-frame clones, and not every one. This table holds 170,000 or so clones, under 80% found once. The receptor was isolated from a woman aged 25-40 years in good health and CMV-seronegative. Sequencing was done on a sample of PBMCs. This chain joins TRBV30 and TRBJ2-5, with 7 bases aligning to TRBD2. CDR3 region: CAWMRGYQETQYF. The CDR3 DNA follows: TGTGCCTGGATGCGGGGGTACCAAGAGACCCAGTACTTC.